One and the same sample provided the 21 T cell receptor beta chains below, sequenced in a study of cytomegalovirus exposure and HLA in healthy donors. It was with 60 Vbeta and 13 Jbeta primers that the PCR ran. Clones were sequenced by immunoSEQ multiplex PCR, and TCRdb holds only the in-frame ones, with some missing. Of 99,000 or so clones listed, over 60% are singletons. The sample taken for sequencing was PBMCs. All receptors derive from a man in his forties or fifties in good health and CMV-seropositive.

The chain uses TRBV15 and TRBJ1-4, with D perhaps matching TRBD1 (5 bases). Germline V gene lookup returns CDR1 LNHNV and CDR2 YYDKDF (reference sequence). V dropped 1 base and J dropped 8 bases, with 17 bases sitting between them. The CDR3 covers 16 residues. As DNA, the CDR3 is TGTGCCACCAGCAGAGTCTACTTGGGGGGGAAAGAAAAACTGTTTTTT. Its translation: CATSRVYLGGKEKLFF.

J is TRBJ2-3 and V is TRBV28, with TRBD2 matching over 7 bases. V lost 2 bases and J lost 4; bases outside the gene matches: 6. This CDR3 spans 15 amino acids. Germline V gene data show CDR1 as MDHEN and CDR2 as SYDVKM. The CDR3 protein is CASSLAGVSADTQYF. Written as DNA, the CDR3 is TGTGCCAGCAGTTTAGCGGGGGTGAGCGCAGATACGCAGTATTTT.

V gene TRBV28 combines with J gene TRBJ2-3; 7 positions match TRBD2. J lost 9 bases, V lost 4 bases, and 7 bases had no gene match. The CDR3 runs 13 residues. Germline V gene data show CDR1 as MDHEN and CDR2 as SYDVKM. The CDR3 coding sequence is TGTGCCAGCAGTTCCCACGGGGGGAGAACGCAGTATTTT. This gives the protein CASSSHGGRTQYF. Looking up the rest from reference TRBV28 and TRBJ2-3 gives the full variable domain: DVKVTQSSRYLVKRTGEKVFLECVQDMDHENMFWYRQDPGLGLRLIYFSYDVKMKEKGDIPEGYSVSREKKERFSLILESASTNQTSMYLCASSSHGGRTQYFGPGTRLTVL.

This clone has more than one count but fewer than ten. The V call is TRBV30, the J call TRBJ1-1; D is possibly TRBD1 (6 bases). Germline V gene data show CDR1 as GTSNPN and CDR2 as SVGIG (reference sequence). V was pared by 7 bases and J by 0 bases, with 9 bases between. CDR3 length equals 12 residues. The CDR3 region has the DNA TGTGCCTCCAGGGGCATGAACACTGAAGCTTTCTTT. It codes for CASRGMNTEAFF.

V and J are TRBV5-5 and TRBJ1-6; D is perhaps TRBD1 (5 bases). Trimming cost V 0 bases and J 8 bases, with 15 bases left between them. Germline assignment: CDR1 SGHKS and CDR2 YYEKEE (reference sequence). The CDR3 consists of 16 residues. Here the CDR3 reads CASSLAVSGVYSPLHF. In nucleotides, the CDR3 is TGTGCCAGCAGCTTGGCAGTCTCGGGGGTTTATTCACCCCTCCACTTT. Filled out from reference TRBV5-5 and TRBJ1-6, the complete variable domain reads DAGVTQSPTHLIKTRGQQVTLRCSPISGHKSVSWYQQVLGQGPQFIFQYYEKEERGRGNFPDRFSARQFPNYSSELNVNALLLGDSALYLCASSLAVSGVYSPLHFGNGTRLTVT.

The chain uses TRBV7-3 and TRBJ1-1; unclear D gene. The V and J ends lost 5 bases and 6 bases respectively, with 16 bases between them. CDR1 and CDR2 (germline): SGHTA, FQGTGA. The length of the CDR3 is 14 residues. The CDR3, as DNA: TGTGCCAGCAGCGCCTTTGGGATGGAGGCTGAAGCTTTCTTT. It specifies CASSAFGMEAEAFF. The full variable domain, completed using reference TRBV7-3 and TRBJ1-1, is GAGVSQTPSNKVTEKGKYVELRCDPISGHTALYWYRQSLGQGPEFLIYFQGTGAADDSGLPNDRFFAVRPEGSVSTLKIQRTERGDSAVYLCASSAFGMEAEAFFGQGTRLTVV.

This rearrangement joins TRBV7-9 to TRBJ2-2, with D perhaps TRBD1 (5 bases). Germline V gene data show CDR1 as SEHNR and CDR2 as FQNEAQ (reference sequence). The CDR3 extends over 15 amino acids. V lost 5 bases and J 7 bases, leaving 17 bases between the germline ends. The CDR3: CASSPIMGLIGELFF. The CDR3 region has the DNA TGTGCCAGCAGCCCTATTATGGGGCTTATCGGGGAGCTGTTTTTT.

This clone came up once. The chain couples TRBV2 to TRBJ2-7; 9 bases are a match to TRBD2. Germline V gives CDR1 SNHLY, CDR2 FYNNEI. The CDR3 runs to 15 residues. V shed 6 bases and J 3 bases; nucleotides not matched to a gene: 9. The CDR3 loop reads CASRRQTSGFYEQYF. The CDR3 region has the DNA TGTGCCAGCAGACGTCAGACTAGCGGATTCTACGAGCAGTACTTC.

The gene calls are TRBV7-2 and TRBJ2-6, with D unresolved. From germline, CDR1 is SGHTA and CDR2 FQGNSA. The V end lost 4 bases, the J end lost 4 bases, and 11 bases lay between the germline ends. CDR3 size: 15 residues. The CDR3 loop reads CASSSDIAGANVLTF. The CDR3 region has the DNA TGTGCCAGCAGCTCAGACATTGCCGGGGCCAACGTCCTGACTTTC. Using reference TRBV7-2 and TRBJ2-6 for the parts outside the CDR3, the full variable domain is GAGVSQSPSNKVTEKGKDVELRCDPISGHTALYWYRQSLGQGLEFLIYFQGNSAPDKSGLPSDRFSAERTGGSVSTLTIQRTQQEDSAVYLCASSSDIAGANVLTFGAGSRLTVL.

This clone occurred a few times. At one end, the junction sequence differs from germline, possibly due to a read error. The chain is built from TRBV11-1 and TRBJ1-2; 10 nucleotides match TRBD1. Germline-derived CDR1 and CDR2 are SGHAT and FQDESV (reference sequence). This CDR3 comprises 12 residues. DNA of the CDR3: TGTGCCAGCAGCCTCCGGACAGGGGGGATGGGCTTC. Translating gives CASSLRTGGMGF. The whole variable domain, remainder taken from reference TRBV11-1 and TRBJ1-2, is EAEVAQSPRYKITEKSQAVAFWCDPISGHATLYWYRQILGQGPELLVQFQDESVVDDSQLPKDRFSAERLKGVDSTLKIQPAELGDSAMYLCASSLRTGGMGFGSGTRLTVV.

The CDR3 coding sequence is TGCGCCAGCAGTCCGGGACAGGCAGAAAGCAATCAGCCCCAGCATTTT. Its translation: CASSPGQAESNQPQHF. The chain joins TRBV23-1 to TRBJ1-5, with TRBD1 identical over 8 bases. TRBV23-1 has ORF status, its function being uncertain. V shed 4 bases and J 1 base; nucleotides not matched to a gene: 6. CDR3 size: 16 residues.

The V gene is TRBV7-2, the J gene TRBJ1-2; 8 nucleotides agree with TRBD1. The CDR3 is 14 amino acids. The ends lost 4 bases at V and 3 bases at J; junction bases unmatched: 4. Germline V gene sequence: CDR1 SGHTA, CDR2 FQGNSA. Written as DNA, the CDR3 is TGTGCCAGCAGCTATTCAGGGGGCGACTATGGCTACACCTTC. Translation: CASSYSGGDYGYTF. The full variable domain, completed using reference TRBV7-2 and TRBJ1-2, is GAGVSQSPSNKVTEKGKDVELRCDPISGHTALYWYRQSLGQGLEFLIYFQGNSAPDKSGLPSDRFSAERTGGSVSTLTIQRTQQEDSAVYLCASSYSGGDYGYTFGSGTRLTVV.

V usage is TRBV2 and J usage is TRBJ2-6, with D perhaps matching TRBD1 (6 bases). The V gene lost 4 bases and the J gene lost 0 bases, with 13 bases spanning the gap. CDR1 and CDR2 (germline): SNHLY, FYNNEI. The CDR3 covers 17 residues. DNA of the CDR3: TGTGCCAGCAGTGTCTCCGACAGGACCTCTGGGGCCAACGTCCTGACTTTC. Residues: CASSVSDRTSGANVLTF.

The genes are TRBV18 and TRBJ1-6; no firm D call. Germline V lookup: CDR1 KGHSH, CDR2 LQKENI. This CDR3 comprises 14 residues. Trimming pared 7 bases from V and 9 bases from J, leaving 16 bases between. The CDR3 nucleotides are TGTGCCAGCTTCAGGTCCCTAAGTAGTTCACCCCTCCACTTT. This encodes CASFRSLSSSPLHF.

This clone has only one observation. The chain uses TRBV19 and TRBJ2-5; a possible D gene is TRBD2 (7 bases). V was pared by 3 bases and J by 5 bases, with 16 bases between. Germline V lookup: CDR1 LNHDA, CDR2 SQIVND (reference sequence). This CDR3 has 15 residues. The chain's CDR3 is CASSIGAGAGETQYF. The CDR3 nucleotides read TGTGCCAGTAGTATTGGGGCGGGGGCTGGGGAGACCCAGTACTTC.

The chain employs TRBV20-1 and TRBJ1-4, with D uncertain. Trimming cost V 3 bases and J 7 bases, with 6 bases left between them. This CDR3 comprises 11 residues. Germline-derived CDR1 and CDR2 are DFQATT and SNEGSKA (reference sequence). The CDR3 nucleotides read TGCAGTGCTAGGGGAGGTGAAAAACTGTTTTTT. Its translation is CSARGGEKLFF.

V and J are TRBV7-9 and TRBJ2-5; D is uncertain. The CDR3 spans 13 residues. V shed 4 bases and J shed 7 bases, with 13 bases lying between them. Germline CDR1 and CDR2: SEHNR and FQNEAQ (reference sequence). The CDR3 loop reads CASSSDSPGTQYF. CDR3 sequence (DNA): TGTGCCAGCAGCTCCGACTCCCCTGGGACCCAGTACTTC.

This clone was observed once. The rearrangement joins TRBV9 to TRBJ2-3; TRBD1 might be the D (6 bases). Germline CDR1 and CDR2: SGDLS and YYNGEE. The V end was cut by 2 bases, the J end by 6 bases, with 19 bases between. This CDR3 has 16 amino acids. Here the CDR3 reads CASSVSPRTASDTQYF. In nucleotides, the CDR3 is TGTGCCAGCAGCGTCTCCCCTAGGACAGCCAGTGATACGCAGTATTTT.

The chain joins TRBV5-5 to TRBJ2-3; 10 bases fit TRBD1. The germline gives CDR1 SGHKS, CDR2 YYEKEE (reference sequence). This CDR3 contains 15 residues. The trim removed 1 base at V and 7 bases at J, leaving 6 bases unmatched. CDR3 amino acids: CASSLQGQGTNTQYF. The CDR3 bases are TGTGCCAGCAGCTTGCAGGGACAGGGGACCAATACGCAGTATTTT.

This clone was counted a single time. This CDR3 is CASSKGRDSPLHF. The DNA of the CDR3 is TGCGCCAGCAGCAAGGGGAGGGATTCACCCCTCCACTTT. The gene calls are TRBV4-1 and TRBJ1-6, with D perhaps matching TRBD1 (5 bases). CDR1 MGHRA and CDR2 YSYEKL come from the germline V gene. The CDR3 totals 13 residues. The ends were cut back, 5 bases at V and 8 bases at J, with 10 bases in the middle.

V is TRBV11-1 and J is TRBJ1-1; TRBD1 matches 7 bases. V dropped 5 bases and J dropped 10; count of bases not matched to a gene: 4. Germline CDR1 reads SGHAT; CDR2 reads FQDESV (reference sequence). CDR3 length equals 11 residues. The CDR3 DNA sequence: TGTGCCAGCAGCCACAAGGGGGCAGCTTTCTTT. It codes for CASSHKGAAFF.